This TCR beta chain was recovered during a study of lymphopenia after photon versus proton radiotherapy. CDR1 is MNHEY and CDR2 is SMNVEV in the germline V gene (reference sequence). This CDR3 contains 12 residues. Deletions cut 6 bases from V and 5 bases from J, with 11 bases between. Only in-frame clones appear in the TCRdb table, and some are missing; sequencing was by immunoSEQ multiplex PCR. The sample carries tens of thousands of clones, roughly 90% recorded once. The source was peripheral blood, collected from a patient treated with proton-based radiotherapy. This TCR was recovered from a man aged 80 or over with esophageal cancer. The rearrangement links TRBV27 to TRBJ2-7; D may be TRBD1 or TRBD2 (6 bases each). The CDR3 here is CASRGGPNEQYF. The CDR3 nucleotides read TGTGCCAGCAGAGGGGGGCCCAACGAGCAGTACTTC.